The clone carrying this TCR beta chain came up many times. TCRdb recomputed calls from the RT-PCR reads with MiXCR, one row per CDR3 protein. This sample has some 500,000 distinct CDR3 sequences, with approximately 16% found just once. The record originates from a study of response to subunit inactivated influenza vaccine. This CDR3 is 14 amino acids long. The V end was cut by 4 bases, the J end by 8 bases, with 14 bases between. Looked up from germline, CDR1 is SGHAT and CDR2 is FQNNGV. The receptor was isolated from a man aged 50-75 years who received an inactivated influenza vaccine. This sample comprised CD4+ T cells sorted from PBMCs, obtained about 24 months after vaccination. The chain has TRBV11-2 and TRBJ2-2; no firm D call. The CDR3 nucleotides read TGTGCCAGCAGCTCCAATTTTGGCAATGGGGAGCTGTTTTTT. Translation: CASSSNFGNGELFF. The full variable domain, rest sourced from reference TRBV11-2 and TRBJ2-2, is EAGVAQSPRYKIIEKRQSVAFWCNPISGHATLYWYQQILGQGPKLLIQFQNNGVVDDSQLPKDRFSAERLKGVDSTLKIQPAKLEDSAVYLCASSSNFGNGELFFGEGSRLTVL.